This T cell receptor beta chain was obtained from a study of T cell responses to AZD1222 COVID-19 vaccine. At the level of the study: Analysis merged second doses at about 4 or about 12 weeks. Study-level points and caveats: Repertoire samples came only from after the peak T cell response. A mostly white British donor set with more females was recruited, and clonal diversity was possibly underestimated. Vaccination with two AZD1222 doses was followed by a rise in Spike-specific TCR breadth and depth.

The repertoire was sequenced with immunoSEQ multiplex PCR; TCRdb's copy has only in-frame clones and lacks some. This table has 130,000 to 150,000 clones, 90% to 95% appearing once. This clone has only a few counts. Its cognate antigen is unknown. Sequencing used peripheral blood, obtained on day 0 of AZD1222 vaccination. The TCR comes from an adult in good health.

CDR3 sequence reads: CASSGGQNTGELFF. The CDR3 DNA sequence: TGTGCCAGCAGTGGGGGACAGAACACCGGGGAGCTGTTTTTT. The gene calls are TRBV6-4 and TRBJ2-2, with a tentative D call TRBD1 (6 bases). V was cut by 4 bases and J by 1 base, with 7 bases left in between. CDR3 size: 14 residues. CDR1 MRHNA and CDR2 SNTAGT come from the germline V gene.